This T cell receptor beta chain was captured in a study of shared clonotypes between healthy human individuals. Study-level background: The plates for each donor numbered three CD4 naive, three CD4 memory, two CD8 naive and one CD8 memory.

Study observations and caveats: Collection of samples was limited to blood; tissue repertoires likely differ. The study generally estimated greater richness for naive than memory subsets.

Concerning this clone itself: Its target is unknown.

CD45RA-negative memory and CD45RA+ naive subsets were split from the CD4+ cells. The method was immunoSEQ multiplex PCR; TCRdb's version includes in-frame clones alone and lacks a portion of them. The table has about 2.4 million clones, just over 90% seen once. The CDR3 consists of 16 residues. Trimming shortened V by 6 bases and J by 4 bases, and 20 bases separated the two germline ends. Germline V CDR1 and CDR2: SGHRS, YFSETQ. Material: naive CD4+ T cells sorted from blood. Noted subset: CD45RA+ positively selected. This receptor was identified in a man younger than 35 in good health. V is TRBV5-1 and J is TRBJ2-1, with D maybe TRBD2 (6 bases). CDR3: CASTPVPGTPYNEQFF. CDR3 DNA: TGCGCCAGCACCCCCGTTCCCGGGACTCCATACAATGAGCAGTTCTTC.